Presented here are 2 T cell receptor beta chains from one specimen sequenced in a study of cytomegalovirus exposure and HLA in healthy donors. Primers included in the PCR were 60 Vbeta and 13 Jbeta primers. Libraries were prepared by immunoSEQ multiplex PCR; TCRdb keeps only in-frame clonotypes and omits some of them. The table includes 57,000 or so clones, over 70% detected once. Sequencing was carried out using PBMCs. These receptors were obtained from a man between 50 and 59 years old in good health and CMV-seropositive.

The chain joins TRBV18 to TRBJ1-2; D not resolved. V lost 2 bases, J lost 4 bases, and 14 bases lay in between. Germline CDR1 reads KGHSH; CDR2 reads LQKENI. The CDR3 runs 15 residues. Here the CDR3 DNA reads TGTGCCAGCTCACCAGCGTCCTCCATTATCTATGGCTACACCTTC. This translates into CASSPASSIIYGYTF.

Concerning this clone itself: This sample includes further DNA sequences coding for the same CDR3. CDR3: CASSLSAGGHPGTQYF. As DNA, the CDR3 is TGTGCCAGCAGCTTATCGGCGGGAGGGCACCCCGGGACCCAGTACTTC. The chain joins TRBV11-2 to TRBJ2-5; TRBD2 agrees at 9 bases. V dropped 2 bases and J dropped 7; count of bases not matched to a gene: 11. This CDR3 region has 16 residues. The germline V gene encodes CDR1 SGHAT and CDR2 FQNNGV.